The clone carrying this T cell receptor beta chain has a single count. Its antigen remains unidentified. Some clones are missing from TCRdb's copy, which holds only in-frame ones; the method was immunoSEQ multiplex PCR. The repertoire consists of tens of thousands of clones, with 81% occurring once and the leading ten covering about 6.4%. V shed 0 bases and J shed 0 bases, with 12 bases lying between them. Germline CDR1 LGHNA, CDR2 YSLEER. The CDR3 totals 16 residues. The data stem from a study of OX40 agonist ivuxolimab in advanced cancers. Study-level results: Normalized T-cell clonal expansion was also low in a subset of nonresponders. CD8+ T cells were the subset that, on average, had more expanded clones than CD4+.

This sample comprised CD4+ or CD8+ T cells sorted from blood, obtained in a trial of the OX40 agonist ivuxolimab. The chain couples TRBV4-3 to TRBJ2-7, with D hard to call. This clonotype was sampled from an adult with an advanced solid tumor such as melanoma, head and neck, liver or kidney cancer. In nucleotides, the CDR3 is TGCGCCAGCAGCCAAGAAAGGGCGGAGTCCTCCTACGAGCAGTACTTC. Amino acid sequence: CASSQERAESSYEQYF.